The 13 T cell receptor beta chains in this list originate from one sample, sequenced in a study of PD-1 blockade in classical Hodgkin lymphoma. The time point is: cycle 4 day 1 (C4D1), after less than 7 weeks of nivolumab. With no exception, relapse followed autologous stem cell transplantation in all patients, and brentuximab vedotin exposure varied. Using magnetic negative selection, the CD4+ T cells were separated out of thawed PBMCs. The method was immunoSEQ multiplex PCR; TCRdb's version includes in-frame clones alone and lacks a portion of them. The sample gives about 22,000 clones, less than 75% of which show up once; 1% to 1.5% is in the top ten. Sequenced here: CD4+ T cells from blood, sampled before the fourth cycle of nivolumab. The receptors were gathered from a human donor with classical Hodgkin lymphoma.

V gene TRBV19 combines with J gene TRBJ1-2; perhaps TRBD1 as D (5 bases). The CDR3 contains 16 residues. Trimming left V 8 bases short and J 1 base short, with 20 bases between. Germline-derived CDR1 and CDR2 are LNHDA and SQIVND (reference sequence). The chain's CDR3 is CASLGRFGTHNYGYTF. The CDR3 DNA sequence: TGTGCCAGTTTAGGAAGATTCGGGACGCATAACTATGGCTACACCTTC.

Here the CDR3 DNA reads TGCGCCAGCAGCCAAGATGGGAATCAGCCCCAGCATTTT. Protein sequence: CASSQDGNQPQHF. The chain links TRBV4-3 to TRBJ1-5; no clear D gene. The CDR3 runs to 13 residues. V lost 0 bases to trimming and J lost 4 bases, with 4 bases between them. Germline CDR1 reads LGHNA; CDR2 reads YSLEER.

The CDR3 reads CSVGAGVDQPQHF. The CDR3 nucleotides are TGCAGCGTTGGGGCAGGGGTCGATCAGCCCCAGCATTTT. The chain carries TRBV29-1 and TRBJ1-5; D may be TRBD1 (6 bases). Between the trimmed V and J ends, which lost 4 bases and 5 bases, there was a span of 12 bases. The CDR3 is 13 residues long. The V gene's germline CDR1 is SQVTM and CDR2 ANQGSEA.

V is TRBV7-9 and J is TRBJ2-3; 10 bases match TRBD1. The CDR3 runs 16 residues. V gave up 5 bases and J gave up 3 bases; unmatched junction bases: 8. Germline V gives CDR1 SEHNR, CDR2 FQNEAQ (reference sequence). DNA for the CDR3: TGTGCCAGCAGCATCTTGACAGGGGGCAGAACAGATACGCAGTATTTT. This translates into CASSILTGGRTDTQYF.

The chain uses TRBV19 and TRBJ1-6, with 9 bases identical to TRBD1. V was clipped by 4 bases and J by 0 bases; unmatched bases: 7. Germline values: CDR1 LNHDA, CDR2 SQIVND (reference sequence). The CDR3 is 18 amino acids. CDR3: CASSTAGTGSSYNSPLHF. Written as DNA, the CDR3 is TGTGCCAGTAGTACAGCCGGGACAGGGAGCTCCTATAATTCACCCCTCCACTTT. The full variable domain, rest sourced from reference TRBV19 and TRBJ1-6, is DGGITQSPKYLFRKEGQNVTLSCEQNLNHDAMYWYRQDPGQGLRLIYYSQIVNDFQKGDIAEGYSVSREKKESFPLTVTSAQKNPTAFYLCASSTAGTGSSYNSPLHFGNGTRLTVT.

This clone came up once. The chain employs TRBV18 and TRBJ2-2, with D hard to call. Trimming took off 5 bases at V and 4 bases at J, with 14 bases between the two ends. The CDR3 covers 15 residues. From germline, CDR1 is KGHSH and CDR2 LQKENI. CDR3 sequence: CASSFRASITGELFF. The CDR3 coding sequence is TGTGCCAGCTCATTCCGGGCCAGCATCACCGGGGAGCTGTTTTTT.

The chain carries TRBV6-5 and TRBJ2-7; weak D call: TRBD1 (6 bases). The V end was cut by 5 bases, the J end by 2 bases, with 10 bases between. CDR3 length: 13 amino acids. In germline, CDR1 is MNHEY, CDR2 SVGAGI. The CDR3 DNA is TGTGCCAGCAGTAGGGACATTACCTACGAGCAGTACTTC. Amino acids: CASSRDITYEQYF.

This chain joins TRBV30 and TRBJ1-2, with D maybe TRBD1 (6 bases). Per germline, CDR1 GTSNPN and CDR2 SVGIG (reference sequence). The CDR3 runs to 13 residues. Between the trimmed V and J ends, which lost 0 bases and 6 bases, there was a span of 11 bases. CDR3 region: CAWSVNRDHGYTF. Written as DNA, the CDR3 is TGTGCCTGGAGTGTAAACAGGGACCATGGCTACACCTTC.

The chain combines TRBV11-3 with TRBJ2-7; no clear D gene. Trimming took off 3 bases at V and 0 bases at J, with 12 bases between the two ends. This CDR3 is 15 amino acids long. Germline CDR1 reads SGHNT; CDR2 reads YENEEA. CDR3 sequence reads: CASSFGPLSSYEQYF. The CDR3 bases are TGTGCCAGCAGCTTTGGACCGCTAAGCTCCTACGAGCAGTACTTC. The variable domain in full, with the rest retrieved from reference TRBV11-3 and TRBJ2-7, is EAGVVQSPRYKIIEKKQPVAFWCNPISGHNTLYWYLQNLGQGPELLIRYENEEAVDDSQLPKDRFSAERLKGVDSTLKIQPAELGDSAVYLCASSFGPLSSYEQYFGPGTRLTVT.

The genes are TRBV5-1 and TRBJ2-2; 9 bases agree with TRBD2. V was clipped by 0 bases and J by 0 bases; unmatched bases: 3. The CDR3 runs 17 residues. CDR1 and CDR2 (germline): SGHRS, YFSETQ. The CDR3 DNA is TGCGCCAGCAGCTTGGGCGGCGGGGGGGCGAACACCGGGGAGCTGTTTTTT. This translates into CASSLGGGGANTGELFF.

This clone has more than one count but fewer than ten. This rearrangement joins TRBV19 to TRBJ1-6, with 8 bases fitting TRBD1. CDR3 length: 13 amino acids. V lost 8 bases to trimming and J lost 8 bases; unmatched junction nucleotides: 5. In germline, CDR1 is LNHDA, CDR2 SQIVND (reference sequence). The CDR3 loop reads CASAGTGDSPLHF. The CDR3 DNA sequence: TGTGCCAGTGCCGGGACAGGAGATTCACCCCTCCACTTT.

The chain has TRBV7-6 and TRBJ1-4; D gene uncertain. Germline CDR1 reads SGHVS; CDR2 reads FNYEAQ. Trimming cost V 4 bases and J 6 bases, with 12 bases left between them. CDR3 size: 14 residues. DNA of the CDR3: TGTGCCAGCAGCTCGGCGGCTGCCGATGAAAAACTGTTTTTT. Translating gives CASSSAAADEKLFF. Combining the CDR3 with reference TRBV7-6 and TRBJ1-4 gives the whole variable domain GAGVSQSPRYKVTKRGQDVALRCDPISGHVSLYWYRQALGQGPEFLTYFNYEAQQDKSGLPNDRFSAERPEGSISTLTIQRTEQRDSAMYRCASSSAAADEKLFFGSGTQLSVL.

The V and J genes are TRBV5-6 and TRBJ1-1; TRBD1 agrees at 8 bases. The CDR3 runs 13 residues. Germline CDR1 reads SGHDT; CDR2 reads YYEEEE. V trimming: 4 bases; J trimming: 10 bases; junction bases outside the gene matches: 9. The DNA for the CDR3 is TGTGCCAGCAGCCCAGGGACAGGCGGCAGAGCTTTCTTT. It yields the protein CASSPGTGGRAFF.